This T cell receptor (beta chain) is drawn from a study of cytomegalovirus exposure and HLA in healthy donors (dated by TCRdb to about 2017). As for the study more broadly: An earlier analysis of several hundred of the donors reported about 260 Gb of sequence data and 100 million to 120 million unique TCR beta sequences obtained from roughly 170 million T cells. An early release covering around 630 HLA-typed donors comprised about 290 gigabases of sequencing data and around 86 million unique TCR sequences. Of the 300 to 450 genotyped donors, 81% were placed in the genetic ancestry cluster associated with self-reported Caucasian donors. The aim of the study was to test whether cataloging public T cell receptors could identify signatures of past pathogen exposure. The study used immunosequencing to profile the T cell repertoires of several hundred subjects and linked those repertoires to cytomegalovirus serostatus. Besides the first cohort of about 730 subjects, a separate validation cohort made up of 120 different subjects was used. High-throughput TCR immunosequencing, statistical association of individual TCRs with disease status, and machine learning were combined to predict cytomegalovirus infection status. To study patterns of TCR occurrence, a later analysis re-analyzed previously published TCR beta repertoires from 666 donors and added high-resolution HLA genotyping. Rather than drawing on any new phenotypic data, the later analysis identified candidate immune exposures from TCR beta sequences and the way those sequences occurred across donors. In an earlier analysis of about 590 of the donors, high-throughput TCR beta sequencing was used to judge whether each TCR beta V gene segment behaved as functional or pseudogenic. Donor age, sex, ethnicity and CMV serostatus were compiled alongside the repertoire data. A later genetic analysis used genome-wide SNP genotypes for about 65% of the 666 donors, treating that subset as a discovery cohort. All discovery cohort repertoires had been generated on a single sequencing platform. HLA typing covered class I and class II loci at four-digit resolution. Typing coverage varied by locus: roughly 629-630 donors for A, B, C, DRB1 and DQB1; some 520 for DQA1; some 610 for DPA1; more than 450 for DPB1. Because of strong linkage in the cohort, five DR-DQ haplotypes were treated as single units for association and clustering. On average, around 230,000 unique TCR beta nucleotide sequences were sequenced per donor among a few hundred genotyped donors of the cohort, with 15% to 20% of those sequences being non-productive.

A remark on this clone: The antigen it binds to is not known. No quality values exist for individual bases; no much larger clone is one base distant.

Overall results and qualifications from the work: Compared with equally common non-associated chains, HLA-associated TCR beta chains in a later analysis were more clonally expanded and had lower generation probabilities. Broadly in line with IMGT annotations, most TCR beta V segments showed up in productive rearrangements about 87% or about 30% of the time in an earlier analysis of roughly 590 of the donors. A further reported finding was that TCR beta sequences accurately predicted the HLA-A and HLA-B alleles for most subjects in the first cohort. Some IMGT-functional V segments, including TRBV6-2 and TRBV6-3, could not be told apart with the 87-base-pair reads, so those segments were excluded. At a false discovery rate of 0.05, a later analysis linked fewer than 20,000 TCR beta sequences to specific HLA alleles. CMV serostatus was the only immune exposure information available for the cohort. HLA typing was unavailable for some donors at each locus, so association tests used only the typed subset. Because counts were too low, more than 15 rarely observed V segments, including chromosome 9 orphons, were left out of the earlier analysis of some 640 of the donors. Roughly uniform sequencing depth across donors was assumed in presence/absence analyses, although this assumption may not hold. The study listed 150 to 200 TCR beta chains as associated with cytomegalovirus. Correlated functional status among segregating V segments might be attributable to linkage disequilibrium, but an unknown experimental factor could not be ruled out. The authors suggested that the approach could potentially be generalized to other disease states and immunological phenotypes. In this cohort, only TCR beta chains were sequenced, and detectable features were limited by the absence of alpha or paired-chain data. When HLA alleles, especially DR and DQ, strongly co-occurred, TCR associations were difficult to assign to individual alleles. The sequencing pipeline was judged likely to have produced a cluster of highly shared sequence variants as a technical artifact. A few of the identified cytomegalovirus-associated TCR beta chains were confirmed in vitro to be specific for cytomegalovirus antigens. In a later analysis, most CMV-associated TCR beta chains were found to appear HLA-restricted, with HLA associations seemingly driven largely by CMV exposure. According to a later genetic analysis, donors in an Asian-associated ancestry cluster had fewer N-insertions in productive TCRs than the approximately 700-donor mean. While some public TCRs were present in many individuals, most TCR sequences turned up only very rarely across donors. V-gene and J-gene trimming of TCR beta chains was associated with a missense DCLRE1C variant in a later genetic analysis, and the association was replicated in an independent cohort. According to a later analysis, TCR association rates differed among HLA loci, with DRB1 alleles showing the most associated TCRs and HLA-C alleles showing the fewest. The classifier was reported to diagnose cytomegalovirus status with high specificity and sensitivity in both the original and validation cohorts. A later analysis reported that several top co-occurrence clusters appeared linked to parvovirus B19, influenza, CMV and Epstein-Barr virus.

The cohort comprised some 730 healthy bone marrow donors. At the time of sampling, every cohort member was nominally healthy, though immune exposures that went unrecorded were likely present. The donor tested CMV seronegative, placing the donor among the roughly 400 seronegative members of the cohort. A peripheral blood sample was provided by each donor, and peripheral blood mononuclear cells were used for TCR beta sequencing. Genomic DNA extraction from the blood cell samples was performed with the Qiagen DNeasy Blood Extraction Kit. The cysteine opens and the phenylalanine closes a CDR3 of 14 amino acids. This entry keeps only the CDR3 DNA: 42 bases, framed from base 1. The germline ends are 11 bases apart after V is trimmed by 5 bases and J by 0 bases. From the germline V gene (reference sequence), CDR1 is SEHNR and CDR2 is FQNEAQ. The protocol used for the library was the immunoSEQ multiplex PCR assay. For the multiplex PCR, a mixture combining 60 forward primers for TCR Vbeta segments and 13 reverse primers for TCR Jbeta segments was used. A multiplex PCR assay on genomic DNA amplified the CDR3 region of rearranged TCR beta genes. Amplified TCR beta libraries were sequenced as 87-base-pair reads on the Illumina HiSeq System. In the original analysis: In a later analysis, some 80 million unique TCR beta chains were counted across the roughly 610 repertoires, and about 9.9 million of these chains were shared by at least two donors. To remove PCR and sequencing errors, raw reads were error-corrected and collapsed into unique sequences using a nearest-neighbor algorithm that merged closely related sequences. CDR3 sequences were aligned to IMGT reference sequences to assign V, D and J gene segments. Each retained sequence needed at least a six-nucleotide match to both a V gene segment and a J gene segment. Rearrangements were classified as productive when the CDR3 lacked stop codons and remained in frame with V and J, and all other rearrangements were classified as non-productive. Following IMGT convention, CDR3 was defined as the stretch from the second conserved V-encoded cysteine to the conserved J-encoded phenylalanine. The earlier analysis of 500 to 750 of the donors excluded any sequence lacking an unambiguous match to a single V gene segment. An earlier analysis of fewer than 750 of the donors called V segments functional above 56.7% productive rearrangements and segregating when the between-donor standard deviation exceeded 5%. A statistical classification framework was built to diagnose cytomegalovirus status from the catalog of TCR beta chain sequences. In a later analysis, V and J genes were assigned by comparing TCR nucleotide sequences against IMGT/GENE-DB human TR gene sequences. A later analysis assigned CDR3 sequences and most-parsimonious VDJ recombination scenarios with the TCRdist pipeline. In a later analysis, each TCR beta chain was defined by its CDR3 amino acid sequence together with its V-gene family, and reads lacking a unique V-gene family were excluded. To address suspected cross-contamination and a sequencing artifact, a later analysis removed a few hundred highly shared, low-generation-probability nucleotide sequences. For each public chain, a later analysis derived a clonal expansion index from normalized ranks of inferred template counts within each repertoire. In a later analysis, generation probabilities were computed using a VDJ recombination model fitted to out-of-frame rearrangements, and the results were checked against IGoR. A later analysis scored TCR-TCR, TCR-HLA and TCR-CMV co-occurrence with hypergeometric tests, applying a repertoire-size bias correction to TCR pairs. To estimate false discovery rates, a later analysis permuted the HLA or CMV assignments 20 times. A later analysis grouped co-occurring TCRs with DBSCAN, adding TCRdist sequence similarity when clustering within HLA-allele-positive subsets. Repertoires with fewer than 30,000 or more than 120,000 public chains were left out of co-occurrence clustering, as were a handful of repertoires with anomalous nucleotide sharing. TCRdb retrieved this table from immuneACCESS and kept in-frame rearrangements only. Not all clones are present; in checked studies, unresolved V genes account for under half, and no reason is known for the remainder. V and J calls and clone size come straight from that table; D and trimming were deduced from the DNA. This sample lists about 56,000 clones; about four fifths were detected once. The ten largest clones add up to approximately 1.7% of the sample.

The sample comprised PBMCs. The chain links TRBV7-9 with TRBJ2-7; the D gene is perhaps TRBD1, from 5 matching bases. The origin of this receptor is a man aged 35-49 years in good health and CMV-seronegative. The base sequence is TGTGCCAGCAGCCGACCTGGGGCCTCCTACGAGCAGTACTTC. Its amino acids are CASSRPGASYEQYF.